This TCR beta chain emerged from a study of T-cell reconstitution after alpha-beta-depleted transplantation in children. Findings and caveats of the study: Reportedly, alpha-beta T cells present about two months post-transplant originated from several hundred expanded clones of graft origin. The origin of high day-60 TCRbeta diversity in some patients lay in surviving recipient T cells and thymic progenitors. Fresh T-cell production supplied most of the T-cell counts and diversity seen one year after transplant.

The CDR3 totals 13 residues. The V end was cut by 0 bases, the J end by 0 bases, with 5 bases between. Germline loops: CDR1 SQVTM, CDR2 ANQGSEA. Preparation of the TCRbeta library used unique molecular identifiers. One entry per CDR3 protein results from TCRdb running MiXCR on the PCR reads. The data contain hundreds of thousands of distinct CDR3 sequences, 10% to 15% of them singletons. This clonotype was seen more than once but under ten times. What it binds is unknown. V is TRBV29-1 and J is TRBJ1-1; D remains ambiguous. The sample consisted of PBMCs, mostly from graft donor cells, taken 360 days after TCRalphabeta/CD19-depleted stem cell transplant. The source of this sequence is a male patient aged 10 to 17 who had a stem cell transplant for acute myeloid leukemia, so the T cells may come from the graft donor. The CDR3 reads CSVEDGMNTEAFF. CDR3 coding DNA: TGCAGCGTTGAAGACGGGATGAACACTGAAGCTTTCTTT.